Included here is one T cell receptor (beta chain) sequence, with context. Some clones are missing from TCRdb's copy, which holds only in-frame ones; the method was immunoSEQ multiplex PCR. The sample includes 180,000 or so clones, over 70% of them seen just once. The data belong to a study of blood T cell repertoires in COVID-19. The wider study: PBMCs, B-cell-depleted T cells, or T cells were the source of the cDNA or gDNA that made up the material.

This TCR was recovered from a woman aged 50 to 65 in a cohort exposed to, infected with or recovered from COVID-19 (not recorded which). Sequenced sample: PBMCs or T cells enriched from blood (not recorded which).

The CDR3 bases are TGTGCCAGTAGTACCCAAGGACAGGCGAACTATGGCTACACCTTC. This encodes CASSTQGQANYGYTF. The rearrangement links TRBV19 to TRBJ1-2; 7 bases map to TRBD1. The CDR3 is 15 residues long. Germline loops: CDR1 LNHDA, CDR2 SQIVND (reference sequence). Losses at the gene ends were 4 bases for V and 2 bases for J; bases not matched to a gene: 7.